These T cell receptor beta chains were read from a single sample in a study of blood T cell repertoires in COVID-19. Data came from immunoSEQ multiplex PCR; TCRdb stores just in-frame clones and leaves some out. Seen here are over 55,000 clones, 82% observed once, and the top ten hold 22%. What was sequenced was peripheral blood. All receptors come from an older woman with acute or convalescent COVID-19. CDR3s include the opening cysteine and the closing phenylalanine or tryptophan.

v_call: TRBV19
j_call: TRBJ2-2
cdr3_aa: CASSIVGVGTGELFF

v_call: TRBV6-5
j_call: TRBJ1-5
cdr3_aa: CASTLGQGYSQPQHF

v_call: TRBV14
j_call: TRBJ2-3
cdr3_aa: CASSRPPPLAGAIRDTQYF

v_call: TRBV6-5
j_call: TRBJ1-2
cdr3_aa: CASTQTYLGGYGYTF

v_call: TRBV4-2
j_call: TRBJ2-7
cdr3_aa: CASSGGEGNEQYF

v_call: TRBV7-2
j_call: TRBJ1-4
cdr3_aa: CASSSRAPEANEKLFF

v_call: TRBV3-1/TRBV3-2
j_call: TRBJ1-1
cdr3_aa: CASSQGGKVTEAFF

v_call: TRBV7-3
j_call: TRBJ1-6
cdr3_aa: CASSSIGQGNSPLHF

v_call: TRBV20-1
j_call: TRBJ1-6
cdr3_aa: CSASIGSGSPLHF

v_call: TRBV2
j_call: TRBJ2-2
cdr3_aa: CASRSLAGGLTGELFF

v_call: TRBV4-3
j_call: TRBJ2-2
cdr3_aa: CASSLGAGTGELFF

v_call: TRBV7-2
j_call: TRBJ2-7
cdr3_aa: CASSLTLTGPNEQYF

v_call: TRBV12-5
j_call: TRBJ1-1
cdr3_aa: CASGLPGENTEAFF

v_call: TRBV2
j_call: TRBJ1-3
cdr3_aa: CASRAARSSSGNTIYF

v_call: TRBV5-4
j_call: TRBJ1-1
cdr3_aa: CASSQLTGDTEAFF

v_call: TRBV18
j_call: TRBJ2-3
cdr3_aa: CASSPSSSSSTDTQYF

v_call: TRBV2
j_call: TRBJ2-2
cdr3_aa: CASSSGTSTATGELFF

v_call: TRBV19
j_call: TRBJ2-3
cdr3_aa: CASGGGRWRDTQYF

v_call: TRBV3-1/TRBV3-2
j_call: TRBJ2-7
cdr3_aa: CASSPGLAGGFSYEQYF

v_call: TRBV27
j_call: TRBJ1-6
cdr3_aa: CASSPSGAYNSPLHF

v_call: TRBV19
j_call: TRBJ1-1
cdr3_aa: CASSIGGMNTEAFF

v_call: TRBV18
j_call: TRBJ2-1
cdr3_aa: CASSSASPEQFF

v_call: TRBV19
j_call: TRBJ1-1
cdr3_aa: CASSIQGGYTEAFF

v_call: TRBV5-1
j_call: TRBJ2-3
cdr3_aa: CASSLQGTGTDTQYF

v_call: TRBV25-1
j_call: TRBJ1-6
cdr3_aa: CASSVRGLDRRGGSPLHF

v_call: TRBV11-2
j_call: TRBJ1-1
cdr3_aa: CASSPRMNTEAFF

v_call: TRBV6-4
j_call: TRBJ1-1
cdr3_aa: CASSPGTGGNTEAFF

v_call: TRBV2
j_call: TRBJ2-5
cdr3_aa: CASSPPGRETQYF

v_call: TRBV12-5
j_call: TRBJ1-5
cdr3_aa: CASGLVQSRQGAGQPQHF

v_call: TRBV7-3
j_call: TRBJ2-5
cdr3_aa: CASSLGQIVYQETQYF

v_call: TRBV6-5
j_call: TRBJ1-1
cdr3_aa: CASRRDRVDTEAFF

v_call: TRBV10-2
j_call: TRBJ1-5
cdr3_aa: CASSGQGKPQPQHF

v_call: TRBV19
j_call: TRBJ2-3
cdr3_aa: CASSIDPGFGTDTQYF

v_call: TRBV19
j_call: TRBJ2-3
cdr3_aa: CASSPSTSTDTQYF

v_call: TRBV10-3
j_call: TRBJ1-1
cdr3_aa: CAITSGFNTEAFF

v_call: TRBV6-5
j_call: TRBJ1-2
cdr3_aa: CASSLWGVPVEGYTF

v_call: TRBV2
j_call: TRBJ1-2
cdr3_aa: CASSENWGATYGYTF

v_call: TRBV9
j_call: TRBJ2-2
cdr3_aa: CASSASGGTGELFF

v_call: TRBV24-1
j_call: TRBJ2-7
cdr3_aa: CATHYEQYF

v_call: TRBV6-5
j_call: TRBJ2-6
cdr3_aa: CASMEAGANVLTF

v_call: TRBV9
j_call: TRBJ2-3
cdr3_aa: CASSVRRGNTDTQYF

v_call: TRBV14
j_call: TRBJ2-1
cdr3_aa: CASSLPPPDNEQFF

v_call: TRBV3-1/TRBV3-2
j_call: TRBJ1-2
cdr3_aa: CASSQDPGNYGYTF

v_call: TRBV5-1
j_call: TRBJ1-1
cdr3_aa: CASSLDGYTEAFF

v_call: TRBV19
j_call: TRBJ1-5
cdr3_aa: CASTPGQGGPQHF

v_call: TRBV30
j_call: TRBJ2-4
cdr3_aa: CAWSTTDRENIQYF

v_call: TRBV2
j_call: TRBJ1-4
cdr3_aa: CASSSRDRVEKLFF

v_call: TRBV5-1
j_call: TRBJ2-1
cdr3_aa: CASSFLAGGSDEQFF

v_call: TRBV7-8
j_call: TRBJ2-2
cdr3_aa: CASSLVLQATNTGELFF